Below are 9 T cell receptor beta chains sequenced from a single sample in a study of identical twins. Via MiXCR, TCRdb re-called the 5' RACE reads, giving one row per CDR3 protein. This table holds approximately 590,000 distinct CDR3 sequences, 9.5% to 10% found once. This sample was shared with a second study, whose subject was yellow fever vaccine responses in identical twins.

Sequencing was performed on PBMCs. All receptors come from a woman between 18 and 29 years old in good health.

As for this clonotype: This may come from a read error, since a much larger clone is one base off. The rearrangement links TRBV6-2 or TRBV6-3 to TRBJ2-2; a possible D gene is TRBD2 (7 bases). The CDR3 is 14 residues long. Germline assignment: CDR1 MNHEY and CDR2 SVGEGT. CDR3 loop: CASTRGPNTEELFF. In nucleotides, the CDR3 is TGTGCCAGCACGCGGGGGCCGAACACCGAGGAGCTGTTTTTT.

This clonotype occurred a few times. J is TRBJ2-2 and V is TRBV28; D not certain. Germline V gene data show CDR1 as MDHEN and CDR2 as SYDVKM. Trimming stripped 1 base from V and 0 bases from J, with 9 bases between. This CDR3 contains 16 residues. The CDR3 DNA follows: TGTGCCAGCAGTTTATATGGCAGAGCGAACACCGGGGAGCTGTTTTTT. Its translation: CASSLYGRANTGELFF.

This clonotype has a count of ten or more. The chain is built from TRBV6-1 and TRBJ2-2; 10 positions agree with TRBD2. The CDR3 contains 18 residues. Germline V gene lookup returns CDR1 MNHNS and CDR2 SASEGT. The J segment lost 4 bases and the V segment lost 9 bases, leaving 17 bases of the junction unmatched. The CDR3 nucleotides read TGTGCCAGTATTCCCAGGGCTAGCGGGAGTGCGGGCACCGGGGAGCTGTTTTTT. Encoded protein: CASIPRASGSAGTGELFF.

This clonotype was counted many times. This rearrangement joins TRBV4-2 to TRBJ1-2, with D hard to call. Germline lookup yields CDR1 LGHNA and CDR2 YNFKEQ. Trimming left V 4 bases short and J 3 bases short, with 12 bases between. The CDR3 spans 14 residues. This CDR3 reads CASSLLTDDYGYTF. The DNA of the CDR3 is TGTGCCAGCAGCCTCTTGACGGACGACTATGGCTACACCTTC.

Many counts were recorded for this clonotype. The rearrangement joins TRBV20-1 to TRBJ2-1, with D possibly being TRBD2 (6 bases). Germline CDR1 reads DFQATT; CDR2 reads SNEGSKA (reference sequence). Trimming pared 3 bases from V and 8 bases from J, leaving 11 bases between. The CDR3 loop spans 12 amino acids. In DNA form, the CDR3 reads TGCAGTGCTAGCGCCACTAGCCATGAGCAGTTCTTC. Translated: CSASATSHEQFF.

The CDR3: CASSILDRTYEQYF. CDR3 in DNA: TGTGCCAGTAGTATCCTTGACAGAACCTACGAGCAGTACTTC. This sequence joins TRBV19 and TRBJ2-7; maybe TRBD1 (5 bases). The CDR3 extends over 14 amino acids. Trimming cost V 3 bases and J 2 bases, with 11 bases left between them. Germline V lookup: CDR1 LNHDA, CDR2 SQIVND (reference sequence).

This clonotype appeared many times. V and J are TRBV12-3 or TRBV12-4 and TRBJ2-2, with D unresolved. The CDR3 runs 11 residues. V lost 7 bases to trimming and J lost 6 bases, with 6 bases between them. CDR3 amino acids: CASTRSGELFF. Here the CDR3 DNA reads TGTGCCAGCACCCGGTCCGGGGAGCTGTTTTTT.

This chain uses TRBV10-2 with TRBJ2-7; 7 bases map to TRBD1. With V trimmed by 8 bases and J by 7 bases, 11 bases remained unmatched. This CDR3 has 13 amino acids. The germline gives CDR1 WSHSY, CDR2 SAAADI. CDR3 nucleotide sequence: TGCGCCAGCGCCTCAACAGGGGTTTGGGAGCAGTACTTC. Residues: CASASTGVWEQYF.

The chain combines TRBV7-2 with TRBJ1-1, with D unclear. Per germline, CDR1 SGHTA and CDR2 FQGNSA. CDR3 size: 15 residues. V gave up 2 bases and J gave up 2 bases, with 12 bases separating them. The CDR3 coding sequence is TGTGCCAGCAGCTTAAGTCGGGCCGCTAACACTGAAGCTTTCTTT. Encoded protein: CASSLSRAANTEAFF.